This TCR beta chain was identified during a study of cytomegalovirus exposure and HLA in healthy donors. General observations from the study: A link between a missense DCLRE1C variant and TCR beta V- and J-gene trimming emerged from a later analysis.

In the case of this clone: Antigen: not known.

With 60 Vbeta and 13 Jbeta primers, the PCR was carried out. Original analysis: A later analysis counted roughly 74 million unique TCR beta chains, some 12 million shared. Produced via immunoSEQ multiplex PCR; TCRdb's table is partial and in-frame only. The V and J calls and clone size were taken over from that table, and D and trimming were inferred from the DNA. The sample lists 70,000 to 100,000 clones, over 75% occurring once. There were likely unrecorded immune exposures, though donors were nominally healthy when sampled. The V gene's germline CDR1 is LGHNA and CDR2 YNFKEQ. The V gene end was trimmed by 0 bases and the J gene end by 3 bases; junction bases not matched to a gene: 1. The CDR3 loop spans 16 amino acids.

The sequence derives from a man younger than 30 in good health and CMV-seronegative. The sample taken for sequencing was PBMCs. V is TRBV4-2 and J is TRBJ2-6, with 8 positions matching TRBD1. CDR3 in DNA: TGTGCCAGCAGCCAAGATGGGACAGGTGGGGCCAACGTCCTGACTTTC. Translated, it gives CASSQDGTGGANVLTF.